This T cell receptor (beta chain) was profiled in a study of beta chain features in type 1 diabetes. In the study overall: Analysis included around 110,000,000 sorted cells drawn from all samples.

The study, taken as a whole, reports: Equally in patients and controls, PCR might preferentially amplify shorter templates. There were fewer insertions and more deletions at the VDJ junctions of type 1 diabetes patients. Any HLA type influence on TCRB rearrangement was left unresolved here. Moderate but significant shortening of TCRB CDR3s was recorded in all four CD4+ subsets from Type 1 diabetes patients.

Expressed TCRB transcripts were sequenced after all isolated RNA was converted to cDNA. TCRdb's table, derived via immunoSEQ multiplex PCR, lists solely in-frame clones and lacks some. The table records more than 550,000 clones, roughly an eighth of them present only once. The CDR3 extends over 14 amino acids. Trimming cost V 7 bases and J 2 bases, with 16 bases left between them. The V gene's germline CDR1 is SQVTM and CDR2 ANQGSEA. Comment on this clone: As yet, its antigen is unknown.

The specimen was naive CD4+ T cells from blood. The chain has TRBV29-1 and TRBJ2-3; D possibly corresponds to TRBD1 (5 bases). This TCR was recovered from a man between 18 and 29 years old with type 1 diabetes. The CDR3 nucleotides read TGCAGCGCACAGGATCCCCCTGCCACAGATACGCAGTATTTT. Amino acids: CSAQDPPATDTQYF.